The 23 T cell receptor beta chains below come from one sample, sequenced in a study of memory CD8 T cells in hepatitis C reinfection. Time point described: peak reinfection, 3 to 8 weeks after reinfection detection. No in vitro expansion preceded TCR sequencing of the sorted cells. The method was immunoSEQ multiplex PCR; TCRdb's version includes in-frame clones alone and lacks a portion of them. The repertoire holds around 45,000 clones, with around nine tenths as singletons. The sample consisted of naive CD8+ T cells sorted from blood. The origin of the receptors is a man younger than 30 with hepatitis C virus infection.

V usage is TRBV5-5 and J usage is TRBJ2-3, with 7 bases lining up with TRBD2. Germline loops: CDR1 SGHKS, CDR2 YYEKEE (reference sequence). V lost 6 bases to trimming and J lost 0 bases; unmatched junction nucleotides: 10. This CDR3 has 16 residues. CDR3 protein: CASIPFERGSTDTQYF. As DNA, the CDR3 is TGTGCCAGCATCCCATTTGAGCGGGGAAGCACAGATACGCAGTATTTT.

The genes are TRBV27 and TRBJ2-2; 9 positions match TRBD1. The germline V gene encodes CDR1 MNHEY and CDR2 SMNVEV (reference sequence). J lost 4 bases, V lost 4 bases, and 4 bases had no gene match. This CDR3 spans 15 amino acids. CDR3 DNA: TGTGCCAGCAGTTGGACAGGGGCCCTCACCGGGGAGCTGTTTTTT. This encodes CASSWTGALTGELFF.

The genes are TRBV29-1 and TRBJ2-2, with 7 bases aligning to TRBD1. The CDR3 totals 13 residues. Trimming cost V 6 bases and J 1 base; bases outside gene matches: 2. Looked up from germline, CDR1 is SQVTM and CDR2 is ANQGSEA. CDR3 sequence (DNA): TGCAGCGTCGGGACAGTGAACACCGGGGAGCTGTTTTTT. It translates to CSVGTVNTGELFF.

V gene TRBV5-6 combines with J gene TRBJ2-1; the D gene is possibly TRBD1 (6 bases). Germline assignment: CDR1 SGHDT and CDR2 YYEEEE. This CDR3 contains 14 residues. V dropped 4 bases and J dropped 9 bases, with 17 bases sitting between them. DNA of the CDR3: TGTGCCAGCAGCCCGGTTGGGGACACCGGTGAGCAGTTCTTC. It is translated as CASSPVGDTGEQFF.

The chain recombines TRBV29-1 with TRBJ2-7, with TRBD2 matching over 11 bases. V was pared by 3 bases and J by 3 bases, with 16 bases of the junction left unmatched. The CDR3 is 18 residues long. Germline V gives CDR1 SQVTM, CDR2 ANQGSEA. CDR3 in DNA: TGCAGCGTTGAGGGCCGGGCCTCTAGCGGGAGGTCCCACTACGAGCAGTACTTC. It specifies CSVEGRASSGRSHYEQYF.

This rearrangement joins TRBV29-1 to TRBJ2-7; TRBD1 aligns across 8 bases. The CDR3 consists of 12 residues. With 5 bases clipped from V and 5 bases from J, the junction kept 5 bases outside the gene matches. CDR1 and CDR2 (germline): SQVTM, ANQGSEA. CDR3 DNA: TGCAGCGTTATCAGGGGGCAGAACGAGCAGTACTTC. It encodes CSVIRGQNEQYF.

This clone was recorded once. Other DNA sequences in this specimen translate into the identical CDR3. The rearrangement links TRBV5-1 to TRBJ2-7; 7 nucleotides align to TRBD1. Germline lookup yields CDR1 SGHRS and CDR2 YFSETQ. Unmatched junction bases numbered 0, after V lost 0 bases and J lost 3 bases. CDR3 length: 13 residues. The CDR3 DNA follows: TGCGCCAGCAGCTTGGGGACAGGCTACGAGCAGTACGTC. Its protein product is CASSLGTGYEQYV.

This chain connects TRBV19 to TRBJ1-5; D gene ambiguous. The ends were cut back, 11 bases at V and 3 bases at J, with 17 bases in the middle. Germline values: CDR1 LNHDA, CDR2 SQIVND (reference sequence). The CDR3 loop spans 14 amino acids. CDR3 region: CAGGPRPPNQPQHF. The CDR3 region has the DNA TGTGCCGGAGGGCCTAGACCGCCCAATCAGCCCCAGCATTTT. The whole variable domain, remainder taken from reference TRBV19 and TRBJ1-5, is DGGITQSPKYLFRKEGQNVTLSCEQNLNHDAMYWYRQDPGQGLRLIYYSQIVNDFQKGDIAEGYSVSREKKESFPLTVTSAQKNPTAFYLCAGGPRPPNQPQHFGDGTRLSIL.

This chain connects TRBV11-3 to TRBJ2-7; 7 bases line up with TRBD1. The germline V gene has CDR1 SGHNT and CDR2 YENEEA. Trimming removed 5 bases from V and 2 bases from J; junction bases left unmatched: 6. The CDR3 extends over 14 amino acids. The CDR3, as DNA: TGTGCCAGCAGCCTGGACAGGACGACCTACGAGCAGTACTTC. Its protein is CASSLDRTTYEQYF. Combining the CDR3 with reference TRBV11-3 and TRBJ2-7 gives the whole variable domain EAGVVQSPRYKIIEKKQPVAFWCNPISGHNTLYWYLQNLGQGPELLIRYENEEAVDDSQLPKDRFSAERLKGVDSTLKIQPAELGDSAVYLCASSLDRTTYEQYFGPGTRLTVT.

CDR3 coding DNA: TGTGCCAGCAGGAGGACAGGTGGAGGTAGCACAGATACGCAGTATTTT. Translated, it gives CASRRTGGGSTDTQYF. The chain links TRBV5-4 to TRBJ2-3, with TRBD1 matching 7 bases. This CDR3 spans 16 amino acids. Germline V gives CDR1 SGHNT, CDR2 YYREEE (reference sequence). The V gene end was trimmed by 5 bases and the J gene end by 0 bases; junction bases not matched to a gene: 9.

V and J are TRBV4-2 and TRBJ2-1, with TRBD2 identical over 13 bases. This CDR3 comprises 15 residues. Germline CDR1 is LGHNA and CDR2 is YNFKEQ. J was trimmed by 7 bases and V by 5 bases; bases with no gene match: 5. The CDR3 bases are TGTGCCAGCAGCAGAGGACTAGCGGGAGTAAATGAGCAGTTCTTC. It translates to CASSRGLAGVNEQFF.

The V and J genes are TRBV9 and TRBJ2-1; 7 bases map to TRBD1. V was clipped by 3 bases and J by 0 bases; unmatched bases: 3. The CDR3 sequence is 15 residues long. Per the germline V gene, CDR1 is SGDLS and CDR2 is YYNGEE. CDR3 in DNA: TGTGCCAGCAGCGGAGGGGGCAACTCCTACAATGAGCAGTTCTTC. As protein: CASSGGGNSYNEQFF.

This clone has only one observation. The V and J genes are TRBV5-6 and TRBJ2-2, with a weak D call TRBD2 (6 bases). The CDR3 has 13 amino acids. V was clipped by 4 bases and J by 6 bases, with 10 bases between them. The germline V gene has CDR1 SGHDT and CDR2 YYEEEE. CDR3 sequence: CASSLGGAGELFF. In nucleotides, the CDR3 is TGTGCCAGCAGCCTGGGGGGAGCCGGGGAGCTGTTTTTT.

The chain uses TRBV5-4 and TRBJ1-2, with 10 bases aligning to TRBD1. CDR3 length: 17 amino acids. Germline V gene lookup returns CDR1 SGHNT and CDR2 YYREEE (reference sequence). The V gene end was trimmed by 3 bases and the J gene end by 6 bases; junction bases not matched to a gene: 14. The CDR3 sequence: CASSSVGDRQGADGYTF. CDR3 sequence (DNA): TGTGCCAGCAGCTCCGTTGGGGACAGACAGGGGGCTGATGGCTACACCTTC.

The CDR3 DNA is TGTGCCAGCAGTTACGATCGGGGAGAGACCCAGTACTTC. Its protein is CASSYDRGETQYF. The chain is built from TRBV6-6 and TRBJ2-5; D may be TRBD2 (5 bases). Germline assignment: CDR1 MNHNY and CDR2 SVGAGI (reference sequence). CDR3 length: 13 residues. Between the trimmed V and J ends, which lost 2 bases and 4 bases, there was a span of 8 bases.

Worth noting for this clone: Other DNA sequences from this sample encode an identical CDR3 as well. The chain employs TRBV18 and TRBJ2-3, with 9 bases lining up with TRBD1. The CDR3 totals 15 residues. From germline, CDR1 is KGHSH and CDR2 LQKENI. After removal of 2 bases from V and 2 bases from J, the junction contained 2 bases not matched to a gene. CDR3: CASSPGTGSTDTQYF. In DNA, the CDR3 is TGTGCCAGCTCACCAGGGACAGGGTCCACAGATACGCAGTATTTT.

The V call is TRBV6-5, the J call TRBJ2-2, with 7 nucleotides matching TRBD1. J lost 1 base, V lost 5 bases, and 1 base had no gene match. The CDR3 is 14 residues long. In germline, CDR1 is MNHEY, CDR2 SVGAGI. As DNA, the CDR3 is TGTGCCAGCAGTCGGACAGGGAACACCGGGGAGCTGTTTTTT. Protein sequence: CASSRTGNTGELFF.

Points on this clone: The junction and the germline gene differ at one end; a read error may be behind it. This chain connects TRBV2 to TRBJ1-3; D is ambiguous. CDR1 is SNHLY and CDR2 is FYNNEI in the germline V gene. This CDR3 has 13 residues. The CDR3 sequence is CVSSGRLGNTIYF. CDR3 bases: TGTGTCAGCTCCGGCCGACTAGGAAACACCATATATTTT.

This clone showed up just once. The CDR3 DNA sequence: TGTGCCAGCAGCGGGCTAGCGGGGGTGTACCAAGAGACCCAGTACTTC. Protein: CASSGLAGVYQETQYF. This chain joins TRBV7-9 and TRBJ2-5; 10 positions match TRBD2. J lost 0 bases, V lost 5 bases, and 6 bases had no gene match. The germline CDR1 and CDR2 sequences are SEHNR and FQNEAQ (reference sequence). This CDR3 comprises 16 residues.

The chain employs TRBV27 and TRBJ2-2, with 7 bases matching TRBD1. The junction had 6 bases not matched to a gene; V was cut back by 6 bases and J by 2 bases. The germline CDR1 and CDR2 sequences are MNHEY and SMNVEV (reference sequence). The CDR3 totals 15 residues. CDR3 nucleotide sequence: TGTGCCAGCAGGACCGGGACAGTCAACACCGGGGAGCTGTTTTTT. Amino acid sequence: CASRTGTVNTGELFF.

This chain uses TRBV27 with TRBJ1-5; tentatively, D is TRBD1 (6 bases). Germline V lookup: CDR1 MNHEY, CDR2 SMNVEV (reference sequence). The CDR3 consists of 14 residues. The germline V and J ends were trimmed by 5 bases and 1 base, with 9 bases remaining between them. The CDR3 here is CASSPTGSNQPQHF. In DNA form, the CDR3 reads TGTGCCAGCAGTCCTACAGGGAGCAATCAGCCCCAGCATTTT.

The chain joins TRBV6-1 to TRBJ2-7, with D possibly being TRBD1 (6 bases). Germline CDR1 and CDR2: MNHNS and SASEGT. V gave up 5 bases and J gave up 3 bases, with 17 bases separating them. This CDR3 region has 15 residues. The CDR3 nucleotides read TGTGCCAGCAGTCCCGCCAGGGGCAGCGACTACGAGCAGTACGTC. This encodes CASSPARGSDYEQYV.

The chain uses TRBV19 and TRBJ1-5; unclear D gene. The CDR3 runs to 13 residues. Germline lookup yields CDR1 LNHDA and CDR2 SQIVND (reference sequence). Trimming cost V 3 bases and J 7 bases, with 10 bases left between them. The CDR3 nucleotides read TGTGCCAGTAGTATGGTAGCTGGCCAGCCCCAGCATTTT. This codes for CASSMVAGQPQHF.